Listed below are T cell receptor beta chains from one sample, sequenced in a study of beta chain features in type 1 diabetes. Sequencing was performed with immunoSEQ multiplex PCR; in TCRdb, only in-frame clones are kept and a portion is missing. The table shows roughly 160,000 clones, with 8% to 8.5% occurring only once. Material: central memory CD4+ T cells from blood. The receptors derive from a woman aged 18 to 35 with type 1 diabetes. The CDR3 runs from the conserved cysteine through the conserved F or W. Only part of the rows carry a size: once, few, many, or a class if the clone is expanded.

v_call clone_size cdr3_aa
TRBV11-3 few CASSLGREAEAFF
TRBV19 NA CASSIAGRGAFF
TRBV2 NA CASSAIPAGGMNTEAFF
TRBV9 few CASSVEGTAISYEQYF
TRBV10-3 NA CAINRDQTYEQYF
TRBV18 many CASSGQGRNTEAFF
TRBV7-9 NA CASSQDPSGSNNEQFF
TRBV27 few CASSFQGASNQPQHF
TRBV20-1 NA CSAKTYYEQYF
TRBV19 NA CASSPRRGNYGYTF
TRBV6-5 few CASSQGQSALIQYF
TRBV5-6 NA CASGQLETQYF
TRBV9 few CASSVAVNTEAFF
TRBV29-1 few CSVEDRRDRGFYEQYF
TRBV7-9 NA CASSFPREQFF
TRBV5-4 few CASSLWTSGSNEQYF
TRBV29-1 NA CSAKEMRVTDTQYF
TRBV7-2 NA CASSLSVGDSYEQYF
TRBV30 NA CAWSVRGRETQYF
TRBV19 few CASRQTYTGELFF
TRBV6-5 few CASSYRWGGQPQHF
TRBV5-4 NA CASSPSRTGAPGELFF
TRBV29-1 NA CSPRVYDEQFF
TRBV13 few CASKYRQGSGEQYF
TRBV10-1 few CASSESAGVTGNEQFF
TRBV7-2 few CASSFSRGINEQFF
TRBV19 NA CATGTGALNTEAFF
TRBV6-5 few CASRFQANTGELFF
TRBV18 NA CASSPRGKNGYNEQFF
TRBV19 many CASSPGLAVGEQYF
TRBV5-1 NA CASSFGTSGAQETQYF